The clone carrying this T cell receptor (beta chain) occurred many times. Stable disease denoted Graves' hyperthyroidism without ophthalmopathy progression within 18 months. Diagnoses were made from clinical symptoms, serum measures (thyroxine and TRAb), thyroid ultrasound and orbital computed tomography. With 6 bases removed from V and 7 bases from J, the gap between germline ends came to 24 bases. CDR3 length equals 16 residues. What was amplified from RNA transcripts were TCR beta CDR3 regions. First-round RT-PCR with HTBI primers amplified the TCR CDR3 region. TCRdb reprocessed the multiplex PCR reads via MiXCR and lists one record per CDR3 protein. The data hold under 350,000 distinct CDR3 sequences, with 18% observed a single time. The data are from a study of T cells in Graves' hyperthyroidism and ophthalmopathy. As for the study in general: Blood was drawn when the patient was first diagnosed and still untreated.

The source is a woman aged 45-59 years with Graves' hyperthyroidism. The rearrangement links TRBV12-3 or TRBV12-4 to TRBJ1-2; a possible D gene is TRBD1 (6 bases). The sequenced sample consisted of blood. The CDR3 nucleotides are TGTGCCAGCAGCATTAGGGGCAGGGGCCGGCAGACTGGCTACACCTTC. Residues: CASSIRGRGRQTGYTF.